This TCR beta chain was sequenced for a study of OX40 agonist ivuxolimab in advanced cancers. Background on the study: Across the patients, intravenous ivuxolimab was delivered every 2 weeks at 0.01 to 10 mg/kg. Three partial responders included one hepatocellular carcinoma patient and two cutaneous melanoma patients.

Some clones are missing from TCRdb's copy, which holds only in-frame ones; the method was immunoSEQ multiplex PCR. The table has some 40,000 clones, 80% to 95% seen once; the top ten hold 20% to 25%. The timepoints at which blood was sampled were baseline, cycle 4 day 1, and cycle 7 day 1. Findings and caveats of the study: CD8+ T cells averaged more expanded clones than CD4+.

There are 14 residues in the CDR3. The V gene's germline CDR1 is LNHDA and CDR2 SQIVND (reference sequence). Deletions cut 7 bases from V and 0 bases from J, with 10 bases between. Comment on this clone: What it recognizes is unknown.

This specimen consisted of CD4+ or CD8+ T cells sorted from blood, obtained in a trial of the OX40 agonist ivuxolimab. The receptor was derived from an adult with an advanced solid tumor such as melanoma, head and neck, liver or kidney cancer. The V gene is TRBV19, the J gene TRBJ2-1, with D possibly matching TRBD2 (5 bases). The CDR3 region has the DNA TGTGCCAGTAAAGGACTCAGCTCCTACAATGAGCAGTTCTTC. The encoded protein is CASKGLSSYNEQFF.